The sequence of this T cell receptor beta chain was determined in a study of cytomegalovirus exposure and HLA in healthy donors. Donors counted as nominally healthy when sampled, yet unrecorded immune exposures were likely. This clone was found once. Its target is not known. The CDR3 sequence is 17 residues long. Findings of the study overall: It was shown in a later analysis that HLA-associated TCR beta chains were more clonally expanded than other, equally common chains. A later analysis by the authors found several of the most significant clusters apparently linked to common viral pathogens. In a later analysis, a missense DCLRE1C variant was linked to TCR beta V- and J-gene trimming.

Both 60 Vbeta primers and 13 Jbeta primers went into the PCR. Only in-frame clones appear in the TCRdb table, and some are missing; sequencing was by immunoSEQ multiplex PCR. The data hold 180,000 or so clones, with roughly 9.4% observed a single time. Sample: PBMCs. This sequence joins TRBV12-2 and TRBJ2-1; TRBD2 is the table's D call, not checked against the DNA. TRBV12-2 is an annotated pseudogene. The TCR originated in a woman aged 30 to 39 in good health and CMV-seropositive. CDR3 bases: TGTGCAAGTCGCTTAATGGGGGGAGGAGCCCCTTACAATGAGCAGTTCTTC. Its translation: CASRLMGGGAPYNEQFF.